The next 5 T cell receptor beta chains were all read from a single sample in a study of OX40 agonist ivuxolimab in advanced cancers. Measured with immunoSEQ multiplex PCR; TCRdb has only the in-frame clones, and not every one. The sample lists 62,000 or so clones, around 90% seen once, with 4.5% to 5.5% in the top ten. This sample comprised CD4+ or CD8+ T cells sorted from blood, obtained in a trial of the OX40 agonist ivuxolimab. These receptor sequences come from an adult with an advanced solid tumor such as melanoma, head and neck, liver or kidney cancer.

V gene TRBV6-5 combines with J gene TRBJ2-7; perhaps TRBD2 as D (6 bases). Germline CDR1 MNHEY, CDR2 SVGAGI. CDR3 length: 11 residues. The ends were cut back, 6 bases at V and 10 bases at J, with 13 bases in the middle. The CDR3 loop is CASRVAEGQYF. The DNA for the CDR3 is TGTGCCAGCAGAGTAGCGGAGGGACAGTACTTC.

This rearrangement joins TRBV14 to TRBJ2-7; 8 bases fit TRBD1. Germline-derived CDR1 and CDR2 are SGHDN and FVKESK. Trimming cost V 0 bases and J 4 bases; bases outside gene matches: 8. There are 16 residues in the CDR3. Here the CDR3 DNA reads TGTGCCAGCAGCCAAGATCTTCGGGGACAGGCTTACGAGCAGTACTTC. It specifies CASSQDLRGQAYEQYF.

V and J are TRBV5-1 and TRBJ1-2; D perhaps matches TRBD1 (5 bases). Trimming removed 4 bases from V and 5 bases from J, with 21 bases in between. Germline values: CDR1 SGHRS, CDR2 YFSETQ. This CDR3 contains 16 residues. CDR3 DNA sequence: TGCGCCAGCAGCCCAACCGGGACCCCGGGGGAATATGGCTACACCTTC. Translating it yields CASSPTGTPGEYGYTF.

This CDR3 is CASSPGLASYNEQFF. CDR3 nucleotide sequence: TGCGCCAGCAGCCCGGGACTAGCGAGTTACAATGAGCAGTTCTTC. The gene calls are TRBV5-1 and TRBJ2-1; 10 bases are a match to TRBD2. The junction had 5 bases not matched to a gene; V was cut back by 4 bases and J by 4 bases. CDR3 length: 15 amino acids. Per the germline V gene, CDR1 is SGHRS and CDR2 is YFSETQ.

The chain joins TRBV6-5 to TRBJ1-2; D is ambiguous. Trimming removed 7 bases from V and 6 bases from J, with 18 bases in between. There are 14 residues in the CDR3. The germline V gene encodes CDR1 MNHEY and CDR2 SVGAGI. The CDR3 region is CASKTWAIQDGYTF. In nucleotides, the CDR3 is TGTGCCAGCAAGACCTGGGCCATTCAGGATGGCTACACCTTC.